Listed here are 5 T cell receptor beta chains from one sample, sequenced in a study of cytomegalovirus exposure and HLA in healthy donors. The PCR used 60 Vbeta and 13 Jbeta primers. Sequencing was performed with immunoSEQ multiplex PCR; in TCRdb, only in-frame clones are kept and a portion is missing. This sample has roughly 160,000 clones; approximately 81% occur once, and the top ten carry 0.35% to 0.45%. Material for sequencing was PBMCs. Receptors originate from a boy aged 2 to 10 in good health and CMV-seronegative.

Concerning this clone: At one of its ends the junction is not consistent with the germline gene, which may arise from a read error. The chain couples TRBV7-7 to TRBJ2-7; the D is unclear. Germline V gene data show CDR1 as SSHAT and CDR2 as FNYEAQ (reference sequence). This CDR3 is 14 amino acids long. The CDR3 region is CASSFGPTSYEQYF. The CDR3 region has the DNA TGTGCTAGCAGCTTTGGGCCGACAAGTTACGAGCAGTACTTC.

This chain joins TRBV7-9 and TRBJ2-7; TRBD1 matches 7 bases. Germline V lookup: CDR1 SEHNR, CDR2 FQNEAQ (reference sequence). The CDR3 runs to 17 residues. Unmatched junction bases numbered 14, after V lost 4 bases and J lost 2 bases. Here the CDR3 reads CASSSPSLSGTAYEQYF. The CDR3 DNA sequence: TGTGCCAGCAGCTCACCCAGTCTATCCGGGACAGCCTACGAGCAGTACTTC.

J is TRBJ2-5 and V is TRBV5-1, with TRBD2 identical over 10 bases. The germline gives CDR1 SGHRS, CDR2 YFSETQ. CDR3 length: 16 residues. Trimming removed 5 bases from V and 5 bases from J; junction bases left unmatched: 12. The CDR3 loop reads CASRPTAGGRAETQYF. CDR3 sequence (DNA): TGCGCCAGCAGACCAACAGCGGGAGGGCGTGCTGAGACCCAGTACTTC.

The CDR3 coding sequence is TGTGCCAGCACCCCCGGGACAGGGTCGGGCGAGACCCAGTACTTC. Its translation: CASTPGTGSGETQYF. This chain links TRBV9 with TRBJ2-5; TRBD1 agrees at 9 bases. Unmatched junction bases numbered 11, after V lost 6 bases and J lost 5 bases. This CDR3 is built from 15 residues. Germline V gene data show CDR1 as SGDLS and CDR2 as YYNGEE.

The chain has TRBV2 and TRBJ1-5, with D possibly matching TRBD1 (5 bases). This CDR3 contains 13 residues. Per the germline V gene, CDR1 is SNHLY and CDR2 is FYNNEI. V was cut by 5 bases and J by 4 bases, with 9 bases left in between. Here the CDR3 reads CASSPGSNQPQHF. The CDR3 DNA sequence: TGTGCCAGCAGTCCAGGGTCGAATCAGCCCCAGCATTTT.